What follows describes a single TCR beta chain. Its target antigen remains unknown. Within one base of it there is no much larger clone, and no base qualities were kept. The germline V gene provides CDR1 MGHRA and CDR2 YSYEKL. The CDR3 holds 16 amino acids from the cysteine to the phenylalanine. Only CDR3 DNA remains: 48 bases, in frame from the first base. V lost 1 base and J lost 0 bases; the stretch between them is 10 bases long. These data come from a study of T cells after posttransplantation cyclophosphamide (dated by TCRdb to 2016 to 2017). Regarding the complete study: The study tracked T cell repertoire reconstitution by TRB sequencing after myeloablative bone marrow transplantation using posttransplantation cyclophosphamide as GVHD prophylaxis. Antigen receptor sequencing was done on samples from 35 PTCy-treated patients and from approximately 15 related bone marrow donors of those patients. Blood from all 35 or so PTCy patients who had 1-year posttransplant specimens underwent TRB sequencing. TRB sequencing was also done on up to about 3 additional blood samples from 2 to 5.2 years after transplant in 3 patients, and on pretransplant blood from 4 patients. Because TRA and TRB clonality correlated tightly in about ten samples, the subsequent TCR analyses were limited to TRB only. Public TRB sequences were queried against a database of over 3,600 sequences associated with responses to pathogens, tumor antigens, self-antigens and alloantigens.

On the day of marrow donation, related bone marrow donors gave peripheral blood samples. Mononuclear cells from peripheral blood and bone marrow were separated by Ficoll-Hypaque density centrifugation and then cryopreserved. Genomic DNA was the input for TRB sequencing, which was run either with the immunoSEQ assay at survey resolution or with the hsTCRB kit. Turning to the authors' computational methods: The immunoSEQ software was used for initial read processing, and the LymphoSeq R package was used for repertoire analyses. Clonality was calculated as 1 minus normalized Shannon entropy, and the Gini coefficient was also calculated for each TRB dataset. To infer phenotypes in unsorted samples, TRB sequences from sorted subsets of the recipient or donor were mapped onto the unsorted samples of the same recipient. The table was pulled from immuneACCESS by TCRdb, which kept in-frame rearrangements only. Such tables lose some clones; where checked, under half of the loss comes from unresolved V genes, and the rest has no known cause. From that table come the V and J calls and clone size; the DNA was used to work out D and trimming. A total of about 52,000 clones appear in this sample, approximately 94% of them only once. About 3% of the sample is held by the ten biggest clonotypes.

What the authors observed across the whole study: Across the approximately 46 patients, TRB clonality was highly associated with recipient CMV seropositivity and CMV reactivation, and diversity with PTCy was similar to that in the CNI/methotrexate controls. Donor-recipient similarity was low at 1-2 months but increased during the first year, and donor CD8+ memory clones often dominated later blood repertoires. The TRB repertoires of T cells infiltrating skin or GI tract showed only limited overlap with the TRB repertoires of T cells in blood.

Source material: PBMCs. Recombination joined TRBV4-1 with TRBJ1-5, and possibly TRBD1, on 5 matching bases. The source of this sequence is a woman aged 25 to 45 in good health and a related stem cell transplant donor. The CDR3 sequence is CASSQVQGNSNQPQHF. DNA sequence: TGCGCCAGCAGCCAAGTCCAGGGTAATAGCAATCAGCCCCAGCATTTT.